One TCR beta chain is described in this entry. The method was immunoSEQ multiplex PCR; TCRdb's version includes in-frame clones alone and lacks a portion of them. The data show fewer than 700,000 clones, 88% seen once. The entry originates in a study of shared T cell receptors in the human thymus. This CDR3 region has 13 residues. Looked up from germline, CDR1 is LNHDA and CDR2 is SQIVND (reference sequence). The junction had 5 bases not matched to a gene; V was cut back by 7 bases and J by 6 bases. The same data also contributed to another study, on human thymus T cells. Turning to that study: Serving as donors were healthy Finnish infants, each of whom was having open corrective surgery for congenital heart defects. It was from resections taken during corrective heart surgery that the thymus tissue came. Repertoires from thymus and blood appeared to show biased V and J gene usage. The related literature has documented a marked overlap of thymic repertoires among unrelated individuals.

This clonotype was sampled from a boy under two years old with a congenital heart defect. The sequenced material came from thymocytes. This rearrangement joins TRBV19 to TRBJ2-3; 9 bases map to TRBD2. As DNA, the CDR3 is TGTGCCAGTAAGGCTAGCGGGAAGGATACGCAGTATTTT. As protein: CASKASGKDTQYF.